This T cell receptor (beta chain) was captured by sequencing in a study of control samples from healthy donors and cancer patients. Sequencing used immunoSEQ multiplex PCR; TCRdb keeps in-frame clones, though not all of them. Among some 120,000 clones listed, around 92% were seen once. CDR1 SGHTA and CDR2 FQGNSA come from the germline V gene. V gave up 3 bases and J gave up 0 bases, with 6 bases separating them. The CDR3 is 15 residues long. Sequencing was done on a sample of PBMCs. This TCR came from a man at least 80 years old with head and neck cancer. V and J are TRBV7-2 and TRBJ2-6; D unresolved. The DNA of the CDR3 is TGTGCCAGCAGCTTTTGGGGCTCTGGGGCCAACGTCCTGACTTTC. It yields the protein CASSFWGSGANVLTF.